What follows describes a single TCR beta chain. Assay: immunoSEQ multiplex PCR; the TCRdb copy retains only in-frame clones and omits some. The table has 130,000 or so clones, more than 60% seen once. The sample belongs to a study of blood T cell repertoires in COVID-19. Looked up from germline, CDR1 is SGHTA and CDR2 is FQGNSA. V shed 5 bases and J 3 bases; nucleotides not matched to a gene: 7. The CDR3 contains 16 residues. The V and J genes are TRBV7-2 and TRBJ1-5; TRBD1 aligns across 10 bases. The clonotype was recovered from a woman in her seventies with acute or convalescent COVID-19. Material for sequencing was peripheral blood. CDR3 residues: CASSPKTGGLNQPQHF. Written as DNA, the CDR3 is TGTGCCAGCAGCCCCAAGACAGGGGGCCTCAATCAGCCCCAGCATTTT.